Below, 28 T cell receptor beta chains from the same sample are listed, as sequenced in a study of blood T cell repertoires in COVID-19. Generated by immunoSEQ multiplex PCR, the TCRdb table keeps only in-frame clones and is missing some. Here the sample spans approximately 250,000 clones, 88% being singletons. Sequencing was carried out using PBMCs or T cells enriched from blood (not recorded which). Receptors were obtained from a woman aged 60-75 years in a cohort exposed to, infected with or recovered from COVID-19 (not recorded which).

The chain uses TRBV14 and TRBJ1-1; TRBD1 might be the D (6 bases). CDR1 and CDR2 (germline): SGHDN, FVKESK. The CDR3 loop spans 14 amino acids. The V gene lost 3 bases and the J gene lost 1 base, with 9 bases spanning the gap. The CDR3 loop is CASSQRGGNTEAFF. CDR3 bases: TGTGCCAGCAGCCAGAGGGGGGGGAACACTGAAGCTTTCTTT.

The chain recombines TRBV29-1 with TRBJ1-5; D not certain. The germline V gene has CDR1 SQVTM and CDR2 ANQGSEA. V was shortened by 4 bases and J by 3 bases, with 4 bases between the two germline ends. CDR3 size: 11 residues. This CDR3 is CSVGNNQPQHF. CDR3 nucleotides: TGCAGCGTTGGTAACAATCAGCCCCAGCATTTT.

The rearrangement joins TRBV18 to TRBJ1-4; 9 nucleotides align to TRBD1. With V trimmed by 4 bases and J by 0 bases, 9 bases remained unmatched. The CDR3 has 18 amino acids. Germline CDR1 is KGHSH and CDR2 is LQKENI. In nucleotides, the CDR3 is TGTGCCAGCTCACGGTACCGGGACAGGGTCACAACTAATGAAAAACTGTTTTTT. This codes for CASSRYRDRVTTNEKLFF.

The rearrangement uses TRBV19 and TRBJ1-2; 8 nucleotides agree with TRBD1. CDR3 length: 15 residues. Losses at the gene ends were 6 bases for V and 3 bases for J; bases not matched to a gene: 9. Germline V gene sequence: CDR1 LNHDA, CDR2 SQIVND (reference sequence). Here the CDR3 reads CASRDSGGYDYGYTF. The CDR3 DNA reads as TGTGCCAGTAGGGATTCAGGGGGCTACGACTATGGCTACACCTTC.

With respect to this clone: This specimen includes other DNA sequences encoding the same CDR3. The chain carries TRBV30 and TRBJ1-5, with 7 bases that match TRBD1. Trimming at V came to 1 base and at J to 2 bases, leaving 2 bases not matched to a gene. The CDR3 sequence is 14 residues long. CDR1 and CDR2 from the germline V gene are GTSNPN and SVGIG (reference sequence). The DNA for the CDR3 is TGTGCCTGGAGTGCAGGGGGAGGCAATCAGCCCCAGCATTTT. Residues: CAWSAGGGNQPQHF.

The J gene is TRBJ2-5, the V gene TRBV6-4; weak D call: TRBD2 (6 bases). Per germline, CDR1 MRHNA and CDR2 SNTAGT. Trimming cost V 5 bases and J 3 bases, with 19 bases left between them. This CDR3 spans 16 amino acids. The CDR3 DNA follows: TGTGCCAGCAGTACACCGGGACTCCGGTCGAAAGAGACCCAGTACTTC. It codes for CASSTPGLRSKETQYF.

V and J are TRBV29-1 and TRBJ1-2; D not resolved. The CDR3 runs 15 residues. The V and J ends lost 4 bases and 4 bases respectively, with 19 bases between them. From germline, CDR1 is SQVTM and CDR2 ANQGSEA. The CDR3 spells CSVGHPLQKSYGYTF. The CDR3 DNA reads TGCAGCGTTGGCCATCCTTTACAGAAGAGCTATGGCTACACCTTC.

The chain has TRBV29-1 and TRBJ1-2; 8 bases align to TRBD1. The length of the CDR3 is 14 residues. The V gene end was trimmed by 3 bases and the J gene end by 4 bases; junction bases not matched to a gene: 7. The V gene's germline CDR1 is SQVTM and CDR2 ANQGSEA. For the CDR3, the DNA is TGCAGCGTTGAGTCCGGACAGGGATCCTATGGCTACACCTTC. Translated, it gives CSVESGQGSYGYTF.

J is TRBJ2-7 and V is TRBV7-9; D gene ambiguous. Germline assignment: CDR1 SEHNR and CDR2 FQNEAQ (reference sequence). The CDR3 contains 12 residues. V was pared by 1 base and J by 5 bases, with 6 bases between. The CDR3 DNA reads as TGTGCCAGCAGCTTAGACGCGGACGAGCAGTACTTC. As protein: CASSLDADEQYF.

The chain uses TRBV30 and TRBJ1-4, with a tentative D call TRBD1 (5 bases). Germline V lookup: CDR1 GTSNPN, CDR2 SVGIG (reference sequence). Between the trimmed V and J ends, which lost 0 bases and 0 bases, there was a span of 11 bases. This CDR3 comprises 16 residues. The CDR3 here is CAWSVRGLTTNEKLFF. Here the CDR3 DNA reads TGTGCCTGGAGTGTAAGGGGACTAACAACTAATGAAAAACTGTTTTTT.

V and J are TRBV30 and TRBJ2-7; TRBD2 aligns across 10 bases. The CDR3 covers 14 residues. Germline V gives CDR1 GTSNPN, CDR2 SVGIG (reference sequence). The ends lost 5 bases at V and 3 bases at J; junction bases unmatched: 7. The CDR3 spells CAWGSGLANYEQYF. CDR3 sequence (DNA): TGTGCCTGGGGTTCGGGACTAGCGAACTACGAGCAGTACTTC.

V is TRBV10-2 and J is TRBJ1-6, with 7 bases that match TRBD1. The CDR3 runs to 18 residues. Germline V gene data show CDR1 as WSHSY and CDR2 as SAAADI. Trimming removed 4 bases from V and 0 bases from J; junction bases left unmatched: 9. CDR3 bases: TGCGCCAGCAGTGTGCACAGGGGCCAGAGCTCCTATAATTCACCCCTCCACTTT. It codes for CASSVHRGQSSYNSPLHF.

V is TRBV5-1 and J is TRBJ2-3, with D possibly TRBD2 on 6 matching bases. V was cut by 4 bases and J by 1 base, with 10 bases left in between. Germline V lookup: CDR1 SGHRS, CDR2 YFSETQ. CDR3 length equals 14 residues. CDR3 coding DNA: TGCGCCAGCAGCGGAGGGGTGGGCACAGATACGCAGTATTTT. Translated: CASSGGVGTDTQYF.

The V and J genes are TRBV19 and TRBJ2-3; D remains ambiguous. V lost 3 bases, J lost 1 base, and 11 bases lay in between. This CDR3 contains 15 residues. Germline CDR1 LNHDA, CDR2 SQIVND (reference sequence). CDR3 protein: CASSMRGSRTDTQYF. The CDR3 DNA is TGTGCCAGTAGTATGAGAGGATCCCGCACAGATACGCAGTATTTT. Using reference TRBV19 and TRBJ2-3 for the parts outside the CDR3, the full variable domain is DGGITQSPKYLFRKEGQNVTLSCEQNLNHDAMYWYRQDPGQGLRLIYYSQIVNDFQKGDIAEGYSVSREKKESFPLTVTSAQKNPTAFYLCASSMRGSRTDTQYFGPGTRLTVL.

The chain employs TRBV28 and TRBJ2-5; 8 nucleotides line up with TRBD2. There are 13 residues in the CDR3. The trim removed 6 bases at V and 4 bases at J, leaving 4 bases unmatched. Germline values: CDR1 MDHEN, CDR2 SYDVKM. CDR3 residues: CASRISGRETQYF. For the CDR3, the DNA is TGTGCCAGCAGGATAAGCGGGAGAGAGACCCAGTACTTC.

Remarks on this clone: At one of its ends the junction is not consistent with the germline gene, which may arise from a read error. The chain recombines TRBV7-7 with TRBJ2-7, with TRBD2 matching over 12 bases. From germline, CDR1 is SSHAT and CDR2 FNYEAQ (reference sequence). The CDR3 loop spans 14 amino acids. As DNA, the CDR3 is TGTGCTAGCAGCTCAGGACTAGCGGGGAGCGAGCAGTACTTC. Residues: CASSSGLAGSEQYF. The full variable domain, with the rest looked up from reference TRBV7-7 and TRBJ2-7, is GAGVSQSPRYKVTKRGQDVTLRCDPISSHATLYWYQQALGQGPEFLTYFNYEAQPDKSGLPSDRFSAERPEGSISTLTIQRTEQRDSAMYRCASSSGLAGSEQYFGPGTRLTVT.

Written as DNA, the CDR3 is TGTGCCTGGAACAGGGATAATTCACCCCTCCACTTT. Translating gives CAWNRDNSPLHF. J is TRBJ1-6 and V is TRBV30, with D tentatively TRBD1 (6 bases). V gave up 4 bases and J gave up 5 bases, with 6 bases separating them. This CDR3 has 12 amino acids. Germline V lookup: CDR1 GTSNPN, CDR2 SVGIG (reference sequence). The full variable domain, its missing parts supplied by reference TRBV30 and TRBJ1-6, is SQTIHQWPATLVQPVGSPLSLECTVEGTSNPNLYWYRQAAGRGLQLLFYSVGIGQISSEVPQNLSASRPQDRQFILSSKKLLLSDSGFYLCAWNRDNSPLHFGNGTRLTVT.

This clone was counted a few times. This chain joins TRBV15 and TRBJ2-7; 8 bases match TRBD1. Per germline, CDR1 LNHNV and CDR2 YYDKDF (reference sequence). This CDR3 is 13 amino acids long. V dropped 5 bases and J dropped 5; count of bases not matched to a gene: 5. CDR3 DNA sequence: TGTGCCACCAGCGACAGGGGACCCGACGAGCAGTACTTC. Translating it yields CATSDRGPDEQYF.

The CDR3 nucleotides are TGTGCCAGCAGCCCCGGGGGCTCCTACGAGCAGTACTTC. It encodes CASSPGGSYEQYF. V gene TRBV7-9 combines with J gene TRBJ2-7; D might be TRBD2 (6 bases). The CDR3 extends over 13 amino acids. CDR1 is SEHNR and CDR2 is FQNEAQ in the germline V gene (reference sequence). V lost 5 bases to trimming and J lost 0 bases, with 8 bases between them.

The gene calls are TRBV25-1 and TRBJ1-2; D unclear. V was clipped by 2 bases and J by 5 bases, with 12 bases between them. The germline V gene encodes CDR1 MGHDK and CDR2 SYGVNS. This CDR3 is built from 14 residues. This chain's CDR3 is CASSEVSPKYGYTF. The CDR3 DNA reads as TGTGCCAGCAGTGAAGTAAGCCCGAAATATGGCTACACCTTC.

This chain uses TRBV6-5 with TRBJ1-1; D is perhaps TRBD1 (5 bases). Trimming cost V 7 bases and J 4 bases, with 13 bases left between them. The CDR3 extends over 13 amino acids. Germline loops: CDR1 MNHEY, CDR2 SVGAGI. CDR3 nucleotides: TGTGCCAGCAATAAACTGGGGCGCACTGAAGCTTTCTTT. It encodes CASNKLGRTEAFF.

The chain couples TRBV29-1 to TRBJ2-3, with 8 bases identical to TRBD2. This CDR3 has 18 residues. Trimming took 4 bases from V and 1 from J; bases not matched to a gene: 16. Germline V gives CDR1 SQVTM, CDR2 ANQGSEA. The CDR3 loop is CSVVGSFGSGKGTDTQYF. CDR3 sequence (DNA): TGCAGCGTTGTCGGGTCATTTGGTAGCGGGAAGGGCACAGATACGCAGTATTTT.

The chain employs TRBV7-3 and TRBJ1-2; no clear D. V was pared by 2 bases and J by 7 bases, with 8 bases between. CDR1 is SGHTA and CDR2 is FQGTGA in the germline V gene. This CDR3 contains 12 residues. The CDR3 DNA sequence: TGTGCCAGCAGCTTATCGGGGTCTGGCTACACCTTC. Protein: CASSLSGSGYTF.

The chain has TRBV28 and TRBJ2-1, with D unclear. This CDR3 is 14 amino acids long. The germline V gene has CDR1 MDHEN and CDR2 SYDVKM. Between the trimmed V and J ends, which lost 1 base and 10 bases, there was a span of 14 bases. CDR3 loop: CASSLFGGKREQFF. CDR3 nucleotides: TGTGCCAGCAGTTTATTCGGCGGCAAACGAGAGCAGTTCTTC.

V and J are TRBV29-1 and TRBJ2-1; the match to TRBD2 covers 9 bases. The V gene end was trimmed by 6 bases and the J gene end by 12 bases; junction bases not matched to a gene: 15. CDR3 length equals 14 residues. Germline V CDR1 and CDR2: SQVTM, ANQGSEA. The chain's CDR3 is CSVRPRGRGWGQFF. CDR3 in DNA: TGCAGCGTCCGGCCTCGCGGGAGGGGTTGGGGGCAGTTCTTC.

In this sample, this clone turned up a few times. The chain has TRBV28 and TRBJ1-1, with D unresolved. The CDR3 runs 12 residues. Germline values: CDR1 MDHEN, CDR2 SYDVKM. Trimming cost V 6 bases and J 4 bases, with 9 bases left between them. This CDR3 reads CASRGGFTEAFF. CDR3 coding DNA: TGTGCCAGCAGGGGCGGGTTCACTGAAGCTTTCTTT.

The chain recombines TRBV4-3 with TRBJ1-3; TRBD1 matches 10 bases. The V gene end was trimmed by 3 bases and the J gene end by 0 bases; junction bases not matched to a gene: 2. Per germline, CDR1 LGHNA and CDR2 YSLEER. The CDR3 is 16 amino acids. The CDR3 loop reads CASSQGDRGSGNTIYF. The CDR3 coding sequence is TGCGCCAGCAGCCAGGGGGACAGGGGCTCTGGAAACACCATATATTTT.

This sequence joins TRBV5-4 and TRBJ2-5; tentatively, D is TRBD2 (5 bases). The CDR3 extends over 13 amino acids. V was trimmed by 2 bases and J by 3 bases, leaving 8 bases between them. The germline V gene has CDR1 SGHNT and CDR2 YYREEE (reference sequence). The CDR3 sequence is CASSLEREETQYF. The DNA of the CDR3 is TGTGCCAGCAGCTTAGAGAGGGAAGAGACCCAGTACTTC. Complete variable domain (other parts from reference TRBV5-4 and TRBJ2-5): ETGVTQSPTHLIKTRGQQVTLRCSSQSGHNTVSWYQQALGQGPQFIFQYYREEENGRGNFPPRFSGLQFPNYSSELNVNALELDDSALYLCASSLEREETQYFGPGTRLLVL.